The T cell receptor (beta chain) under discussion was sequenced for a study of shared clonotypes between healthy human individuals. Points from the study as a whole: The sharing of 4.5% to 6.5% of naive CD4 clonotypes was seen across a few donors. In having few donors, the study represented limited genetic and exposure-history diversity.

Worth noting for this clone: The target antigen is unknown.

In the study's own analysis: Filtering differed because ImmunoSEQ produced junction-only sequences that carried no quality scores. Sequencing used immunoSEQ multiplex PCR; TCRdb keeps in-frame clones, though not all of them. That table is the source of V, J and clone size, and D and trimming were worked out from the DNA. The sample contains around 2,000,000 clones, 95% of which appear only once. Sequences were obtained from naive CD4+ T cells sorted from blood. Subset described: CD45RA+ positively selected. This TCR derives from a man aged 18 to 29 in good health.

Here the CDR3 reads CASSAGTGNEQFF. CDR3 nucleotide sequence: TGTGCCAGCAGTGCGGGGACAGGGAATGAGCAGTTCTTC. V usage is TRBV2 and J usage is TRBJ2-1, with 9 nucleotides matching TRBD1. V shed 4 bases and J 7 bases; nucleotides not matched to a gene: 2. The V gene's germline CDR1 is SNHLY and CDR2 FYNNEI. CDR3 size: 13 residues.